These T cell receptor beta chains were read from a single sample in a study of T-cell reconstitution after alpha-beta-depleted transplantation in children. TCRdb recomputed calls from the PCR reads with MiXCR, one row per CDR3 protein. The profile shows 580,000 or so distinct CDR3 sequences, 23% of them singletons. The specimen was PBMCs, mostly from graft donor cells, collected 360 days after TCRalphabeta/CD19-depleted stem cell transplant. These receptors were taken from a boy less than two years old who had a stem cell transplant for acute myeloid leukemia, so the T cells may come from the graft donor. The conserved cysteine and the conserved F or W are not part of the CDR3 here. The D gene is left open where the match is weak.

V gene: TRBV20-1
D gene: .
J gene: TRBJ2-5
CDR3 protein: SARGTMPQETQY

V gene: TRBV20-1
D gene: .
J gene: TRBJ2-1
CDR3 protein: SASLRGNEQF

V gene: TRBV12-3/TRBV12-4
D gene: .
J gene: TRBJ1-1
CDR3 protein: ASSLTRETEAF

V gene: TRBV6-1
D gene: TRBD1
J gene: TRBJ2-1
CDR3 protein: ASWGQSSNNEQF

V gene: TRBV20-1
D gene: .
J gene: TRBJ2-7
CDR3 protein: SASSGPFYEQY

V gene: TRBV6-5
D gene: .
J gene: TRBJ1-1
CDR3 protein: ASSSWVGHTEAF

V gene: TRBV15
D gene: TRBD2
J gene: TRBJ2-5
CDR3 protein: ATSRDRGVAGETQY

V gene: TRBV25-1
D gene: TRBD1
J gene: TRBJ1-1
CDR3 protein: ASRGGMGFTEAF

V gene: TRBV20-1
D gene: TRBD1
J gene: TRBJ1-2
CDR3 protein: SAPPIQGARGYT

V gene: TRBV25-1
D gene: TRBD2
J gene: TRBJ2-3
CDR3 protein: ASTPGGVGRADTQY

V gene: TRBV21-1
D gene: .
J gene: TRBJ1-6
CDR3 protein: ASSKEQGSGSPLH

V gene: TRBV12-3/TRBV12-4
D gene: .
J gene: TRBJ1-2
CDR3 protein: ASSLGTGYT

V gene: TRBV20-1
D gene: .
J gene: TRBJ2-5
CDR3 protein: SARDRLESGFRGYRETQY

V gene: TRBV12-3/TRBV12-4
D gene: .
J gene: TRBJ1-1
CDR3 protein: ASRDRGGAAF

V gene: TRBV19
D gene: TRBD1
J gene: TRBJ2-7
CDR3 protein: ASSGTGGAYEQY

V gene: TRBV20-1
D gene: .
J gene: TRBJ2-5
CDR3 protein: SADLGGETQY

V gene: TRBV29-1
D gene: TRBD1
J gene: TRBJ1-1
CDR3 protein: SVGERGRGDTEAF

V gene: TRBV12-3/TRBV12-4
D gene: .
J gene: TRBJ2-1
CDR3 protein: ASTFPYSNEQF

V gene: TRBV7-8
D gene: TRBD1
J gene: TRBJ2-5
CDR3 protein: ASSPGQPGTQY

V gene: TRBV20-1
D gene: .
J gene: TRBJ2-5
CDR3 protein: SAKQSQETQY

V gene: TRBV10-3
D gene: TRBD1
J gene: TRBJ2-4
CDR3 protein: ATGQGANIQY

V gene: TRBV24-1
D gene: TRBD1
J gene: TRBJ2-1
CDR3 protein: ATSAPGQYNEQF

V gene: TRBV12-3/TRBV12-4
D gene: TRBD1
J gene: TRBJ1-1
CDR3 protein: ASSARTGVNTEAF

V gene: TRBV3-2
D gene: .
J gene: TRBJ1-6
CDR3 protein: ACSFSARPRGSKNSPLH